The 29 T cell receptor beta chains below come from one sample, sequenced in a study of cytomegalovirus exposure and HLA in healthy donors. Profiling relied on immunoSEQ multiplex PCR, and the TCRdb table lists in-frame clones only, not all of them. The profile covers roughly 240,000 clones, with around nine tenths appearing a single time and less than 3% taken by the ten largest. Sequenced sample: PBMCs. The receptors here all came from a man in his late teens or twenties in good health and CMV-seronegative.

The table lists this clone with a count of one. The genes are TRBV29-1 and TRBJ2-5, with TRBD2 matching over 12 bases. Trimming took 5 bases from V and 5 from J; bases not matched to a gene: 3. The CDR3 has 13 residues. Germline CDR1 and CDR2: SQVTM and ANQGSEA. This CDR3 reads CSVLAGGPETQYF. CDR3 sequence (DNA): TGCAGCGTTCTAGCGGGAGGGCCGGAGACCCAGTACTTC.

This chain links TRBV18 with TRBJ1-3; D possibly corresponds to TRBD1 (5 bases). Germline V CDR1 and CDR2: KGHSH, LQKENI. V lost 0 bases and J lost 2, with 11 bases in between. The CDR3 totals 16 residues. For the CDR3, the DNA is TGTGCCAGCTCACCACCGGGAGGGGCCGCTGGAAACACCATATATTTT. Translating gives CASSPPGGAAGNTIYF.

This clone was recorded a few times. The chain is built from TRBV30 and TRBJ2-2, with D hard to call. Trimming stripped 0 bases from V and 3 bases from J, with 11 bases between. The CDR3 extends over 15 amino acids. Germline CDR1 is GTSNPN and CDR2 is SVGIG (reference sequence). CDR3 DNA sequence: TGTGCCTGGAGTGTACTATCCCGGGACACCGGGGAGCTGTTTTTT. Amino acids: CAWSVLSRDTGELFF.

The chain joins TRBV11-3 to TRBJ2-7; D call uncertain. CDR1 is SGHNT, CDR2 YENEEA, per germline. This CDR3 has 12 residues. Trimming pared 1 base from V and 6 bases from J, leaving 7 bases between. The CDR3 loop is CASSLGGIEQYF. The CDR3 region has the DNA TGTGCCAGCAGCTTAGGCGGTATCGAGCAGTACTTC.

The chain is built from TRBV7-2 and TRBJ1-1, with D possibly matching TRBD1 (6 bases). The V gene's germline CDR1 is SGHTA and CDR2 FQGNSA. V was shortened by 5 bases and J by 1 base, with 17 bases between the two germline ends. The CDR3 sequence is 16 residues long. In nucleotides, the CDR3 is TGTGCCAGCAGCCCCTCGACGGTAGGGGGGAACACTGAAGCTTTCTTT. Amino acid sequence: CASSPSTVGGNTEAFF. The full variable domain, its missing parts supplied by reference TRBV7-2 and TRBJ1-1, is GAGVSQSPSNKVTEKGKDVELRCDPISGHTALYWYRQSLGQGLEFLIYFQGNSAPDKSGLPSDRFSAERTGGSVSTLTIQRTQQEDSAVYLCASSPSTVGGNTEAFFGQGTRLTVV.

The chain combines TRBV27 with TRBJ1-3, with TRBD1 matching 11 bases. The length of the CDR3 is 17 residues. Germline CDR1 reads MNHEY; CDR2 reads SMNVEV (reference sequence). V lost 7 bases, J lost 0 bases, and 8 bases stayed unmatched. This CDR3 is CASMDRGPQSSGNTIYF. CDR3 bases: TGTGCCAGCATGGACAGGGGGCCCCAGAGCTCTGGAAACACCATATATTTT.

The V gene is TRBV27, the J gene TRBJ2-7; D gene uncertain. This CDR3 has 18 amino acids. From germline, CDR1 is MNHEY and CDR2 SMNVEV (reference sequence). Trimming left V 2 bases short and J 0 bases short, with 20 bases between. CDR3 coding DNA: TGTGCCAGCAGTTTAGGTGGGCCCCGCGAGCTCCGCTCCTACGAGCAGTACTTC. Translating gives CASSLGGPRELRSYEQYF.

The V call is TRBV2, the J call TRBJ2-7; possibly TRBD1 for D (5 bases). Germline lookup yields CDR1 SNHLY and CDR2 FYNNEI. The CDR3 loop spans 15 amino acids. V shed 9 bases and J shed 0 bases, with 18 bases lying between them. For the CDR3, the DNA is TGTGCCAGTTCCCTAGGGGCGGCGAGCTCCTACGAGCAGTACTTC. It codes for CASSLGAASSYEQYF.

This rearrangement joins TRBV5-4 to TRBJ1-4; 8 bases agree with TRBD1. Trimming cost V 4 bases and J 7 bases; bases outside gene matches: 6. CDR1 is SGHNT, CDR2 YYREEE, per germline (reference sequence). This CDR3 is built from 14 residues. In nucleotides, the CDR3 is TGTGCCAGCAGCACCCGGGACAGGACTGAAAAACTGTTTTTT. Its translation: CASSTRDRTEKLFF.

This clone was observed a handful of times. CDR3 residues: CAWSQRASGSIYEQYF. DNA for the CDR3: TGTGCCTGGAGTCAACGGGCTAGCGGGAGTATCTACGAGCAGTACTTC. The chain couples TRBV30 to TRBJ2-7, with 10 positions matching TRBD2. This CDR3 is built from 16 residues. Germline CDR1 GTSNPN, CDR2 SVGIG (reference sequence). V lost 2 bases, J lost 3 bases, and 10 bases stayed unmatched.

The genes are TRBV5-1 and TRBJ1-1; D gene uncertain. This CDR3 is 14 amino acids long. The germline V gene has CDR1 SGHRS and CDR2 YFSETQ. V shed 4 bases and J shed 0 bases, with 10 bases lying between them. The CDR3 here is CASSPNDLNTEAFF. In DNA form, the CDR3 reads TGCGCCAGCAGCCCCAACGACTTGAACACTGAAGCTTTCTTT. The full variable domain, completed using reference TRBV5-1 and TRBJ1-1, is KAGVTQTPRYLIKTRGQQVTLSCSPISGHRSVSWYQQTPGQGLQFLFEYFSETQRNKGNFPGRFSGRQFSNSRSEMNVSTLELGDSALYLCASSPNDLNTEAFFGQGTRLTVV.

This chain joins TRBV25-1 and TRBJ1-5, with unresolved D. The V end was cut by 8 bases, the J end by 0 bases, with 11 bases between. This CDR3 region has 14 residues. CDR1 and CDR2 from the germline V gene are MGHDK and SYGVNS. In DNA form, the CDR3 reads TGTGCCAGCTGCCCCTCGGTTAGCAATCAGCCCCAGCATTTT. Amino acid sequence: CASCPSVSNQPQHF.

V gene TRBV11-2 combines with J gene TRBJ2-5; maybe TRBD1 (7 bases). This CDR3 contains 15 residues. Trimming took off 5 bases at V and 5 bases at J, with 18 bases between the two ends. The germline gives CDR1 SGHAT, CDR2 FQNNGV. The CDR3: CASSLQGGVGETQYF. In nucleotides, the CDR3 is TGTGCCAGCAGCCTCCAGGGGGGCGTAGGGGAGACCCAGTACTTC.

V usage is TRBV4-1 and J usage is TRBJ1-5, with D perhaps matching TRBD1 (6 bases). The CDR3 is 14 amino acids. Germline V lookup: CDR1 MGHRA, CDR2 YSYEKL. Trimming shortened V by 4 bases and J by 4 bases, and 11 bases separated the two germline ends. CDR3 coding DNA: TGCGCCAGCAGCCGGGACACCTTAAATCAGCCCCAGCATTTT. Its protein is CASSRDTLNQPQHF.

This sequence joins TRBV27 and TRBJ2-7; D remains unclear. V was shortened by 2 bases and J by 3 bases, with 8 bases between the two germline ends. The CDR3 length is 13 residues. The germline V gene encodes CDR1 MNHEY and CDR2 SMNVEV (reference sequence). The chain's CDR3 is CASSLVPSYEQYF. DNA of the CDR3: TGTGCCAGCAGTTTAGTTCCTAGCTACGAGCAGTACTTC.

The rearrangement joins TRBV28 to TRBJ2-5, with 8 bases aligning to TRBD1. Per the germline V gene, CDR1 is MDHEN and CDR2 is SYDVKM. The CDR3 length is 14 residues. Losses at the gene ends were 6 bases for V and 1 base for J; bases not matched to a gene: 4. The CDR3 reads CASSQDRVQETQYF. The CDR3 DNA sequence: TGTGCCAGCAGCCAGGACAGGGTCCAAGAGACCCAGTACTTC. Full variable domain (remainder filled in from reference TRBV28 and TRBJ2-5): DVKVTQSSRYLVKRTGEKVFLECVQDMDHENMFWYRQDPGLGLRLIYFSYDVKMKEKGDIPEGYSVSREKKERFSLILESASTNQTSMYLCASSQDRVQETQYFGPGTRLLVL.

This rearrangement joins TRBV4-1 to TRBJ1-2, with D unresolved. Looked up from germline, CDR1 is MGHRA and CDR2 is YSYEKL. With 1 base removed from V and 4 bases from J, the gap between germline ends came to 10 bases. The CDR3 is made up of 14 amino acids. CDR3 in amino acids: CASSQGPEAYGYTF. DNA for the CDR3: TGCGCCAGCAGCCAAGGGCCCGAGGCCTATGGCTACACCTTC.

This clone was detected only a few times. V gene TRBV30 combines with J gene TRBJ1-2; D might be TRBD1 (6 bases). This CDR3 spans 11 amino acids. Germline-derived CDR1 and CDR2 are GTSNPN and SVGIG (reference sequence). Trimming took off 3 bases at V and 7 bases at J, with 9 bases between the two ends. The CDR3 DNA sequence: TGTGCCTGGAGCCTAGGGGGTGGCTACACCTTC. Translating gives CAWSLGGGYTF.

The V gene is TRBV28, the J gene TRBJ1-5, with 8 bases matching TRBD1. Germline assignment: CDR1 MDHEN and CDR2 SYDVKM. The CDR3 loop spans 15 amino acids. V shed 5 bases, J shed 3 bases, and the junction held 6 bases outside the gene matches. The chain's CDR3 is CASSPLTGVNQPQHF. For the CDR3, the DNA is TGTGCCAGCAGTCCCCTGACAGGGGTCAATCAGCCCCAGCATTTT.

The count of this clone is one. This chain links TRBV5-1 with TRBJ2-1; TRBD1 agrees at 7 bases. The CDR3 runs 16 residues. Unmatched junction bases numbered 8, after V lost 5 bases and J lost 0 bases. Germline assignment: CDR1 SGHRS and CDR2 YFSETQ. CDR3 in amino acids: CASRGQTYLSYNEQFF. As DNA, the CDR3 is TGCGCCAGCAGGGGACAGACTTATCTCTCCTACAATGAGCAGTTCTTC.

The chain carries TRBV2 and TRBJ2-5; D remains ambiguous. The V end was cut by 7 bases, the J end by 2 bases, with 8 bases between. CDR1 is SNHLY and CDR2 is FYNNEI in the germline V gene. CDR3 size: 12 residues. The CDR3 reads CASKSRQETQYF. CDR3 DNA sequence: TGTGCCAGCAAGAGCAGGCAAGAGACCCAGTACTTC.

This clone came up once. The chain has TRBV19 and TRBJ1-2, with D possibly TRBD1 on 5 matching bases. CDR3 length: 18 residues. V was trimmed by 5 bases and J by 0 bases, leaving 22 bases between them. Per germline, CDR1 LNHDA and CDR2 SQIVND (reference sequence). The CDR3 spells CASSFRDPGSPPNYGYTF. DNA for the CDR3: TGTGCCAGTAGTTTCCGGGACCCCGGGAGCCCACCTAACTATGGCTACACCTTC.

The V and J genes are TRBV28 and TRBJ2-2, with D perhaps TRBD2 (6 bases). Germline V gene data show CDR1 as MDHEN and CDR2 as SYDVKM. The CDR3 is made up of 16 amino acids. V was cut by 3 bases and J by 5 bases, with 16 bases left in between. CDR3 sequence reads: CASSFFPGVGTGELFF. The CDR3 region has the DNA TGTGCCAGCAGTTTTTTCCCGGGAGTGGGTACCGGGGAGCTGTTTTTT.

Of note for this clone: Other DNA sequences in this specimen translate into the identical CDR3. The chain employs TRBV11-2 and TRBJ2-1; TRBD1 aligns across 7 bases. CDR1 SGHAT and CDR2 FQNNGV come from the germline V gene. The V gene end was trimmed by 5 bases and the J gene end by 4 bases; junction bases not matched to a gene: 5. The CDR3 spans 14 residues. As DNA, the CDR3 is TGTGCCAGCAGCCGTGACAGGGCATACAATGAGCAGTTCTTC. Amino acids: CASSRDRAYNEQFF.

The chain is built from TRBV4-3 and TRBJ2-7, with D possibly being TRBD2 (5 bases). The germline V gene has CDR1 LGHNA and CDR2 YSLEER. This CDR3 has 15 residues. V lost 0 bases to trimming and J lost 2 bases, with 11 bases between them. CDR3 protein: CASSQDSGGPYEQYF. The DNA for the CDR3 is TGCGCCAGCAGCCAAGATTCGGGCGGGCCCTACGAGCAGTACTTC.

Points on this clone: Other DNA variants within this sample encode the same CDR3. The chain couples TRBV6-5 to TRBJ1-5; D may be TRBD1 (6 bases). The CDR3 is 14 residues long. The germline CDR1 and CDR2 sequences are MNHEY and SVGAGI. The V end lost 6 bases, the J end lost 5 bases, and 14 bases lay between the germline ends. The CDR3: CASSKQGRDQPQHF. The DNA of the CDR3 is TGTGCCAGCAGCAAACAGGGAAGGGATCAGCCCCAGCATTTT.

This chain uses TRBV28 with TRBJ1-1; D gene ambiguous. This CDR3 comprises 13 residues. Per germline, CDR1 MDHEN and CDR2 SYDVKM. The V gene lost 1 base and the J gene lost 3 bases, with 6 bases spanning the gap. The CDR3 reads CASSLLRDTEAFF. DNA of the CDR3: TGTGCCAGCAGTTTATTGCGGGACACTGAAGCTTTCTTT.

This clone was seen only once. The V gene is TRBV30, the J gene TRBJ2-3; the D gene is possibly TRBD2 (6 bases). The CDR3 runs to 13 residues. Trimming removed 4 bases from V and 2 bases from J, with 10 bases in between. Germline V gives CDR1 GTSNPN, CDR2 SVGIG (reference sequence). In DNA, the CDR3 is TGTGCCTGGACGAAGCGGGCCACAGATACGCAGTATTTT. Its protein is CAWTKRATDTQYF.

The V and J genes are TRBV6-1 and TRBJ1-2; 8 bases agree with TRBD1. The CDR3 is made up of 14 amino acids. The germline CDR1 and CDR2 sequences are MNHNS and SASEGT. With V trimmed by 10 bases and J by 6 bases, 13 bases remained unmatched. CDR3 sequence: CATPTDRGRNGYTF. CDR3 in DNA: TGTGCCACGCCGACCGACAGGGGAAGAAATGGCTACACCTTC.